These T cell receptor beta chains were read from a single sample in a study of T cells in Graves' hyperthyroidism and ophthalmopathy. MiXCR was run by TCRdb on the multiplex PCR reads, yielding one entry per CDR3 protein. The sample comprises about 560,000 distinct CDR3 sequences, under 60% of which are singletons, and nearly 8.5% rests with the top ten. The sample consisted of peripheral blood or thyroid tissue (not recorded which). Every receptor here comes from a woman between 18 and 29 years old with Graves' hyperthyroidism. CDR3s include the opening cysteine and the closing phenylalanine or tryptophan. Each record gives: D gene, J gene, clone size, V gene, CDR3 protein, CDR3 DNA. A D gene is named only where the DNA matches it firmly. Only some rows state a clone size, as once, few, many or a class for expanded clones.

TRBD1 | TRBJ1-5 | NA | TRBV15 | CATSNHGTGDSSHNQPQHF | TGTGCCACCAGCAACCACGGGACAGGGGACTCGTCCCATAATCAGCCCCAGCATTTT
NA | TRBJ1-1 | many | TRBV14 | CASSQALNTEAFF | TGTGCCAGCAGCCAAGCCTTGAACACTGAAGCTTTCTTT
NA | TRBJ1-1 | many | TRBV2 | CASIRQTNTEAFF | TGTGCCAGCATCCGACAGACGAACACTGAAGCTTTCTTT
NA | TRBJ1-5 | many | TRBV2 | CASSHRTLGYQPQHF | TGTGCCAGCAGCCATCGGACCCTAGGTTATCAGCCCCAGCATTTT
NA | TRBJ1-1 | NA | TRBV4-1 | CASSQDRPPLNTEAFF | TGCGCCAGCAGCCAAGATCGCCCCCCTTTGAACACTGAAGCTTTCTTT
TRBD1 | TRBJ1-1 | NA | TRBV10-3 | CATSDGTGFSTEAFF | TGTGCCACCAGTGATGGGACAGGGTTCAGCACTGAAGCTTTCTTT
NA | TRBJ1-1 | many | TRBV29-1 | CSVGFRVDTEAFF | TGCAGCGTTGGCTTTCGGGTGGACACTGAAGCTTTCTTT
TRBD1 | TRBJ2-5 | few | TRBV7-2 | CASSPRTGRGETQYF | TGTGCCAGCAGCCCCCGGACAGGGAGAGGAGAGACCCAGTACTTC
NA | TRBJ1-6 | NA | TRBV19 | CASSPNRSYNSPLHF | TGTGCCAGTAGCCCTAACCGAAGCTATAATTCACCCCTCCACTTT
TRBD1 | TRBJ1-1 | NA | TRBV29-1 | CSVRGQGDTEAFF | TGCAGCGTGAGGGGACAGGGGGACACTGAAGCTTTCTTT
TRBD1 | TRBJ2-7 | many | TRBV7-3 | CASSSGQGLVEQYF | TGTGCCAGCAGCTCGGGACAGGGTTTAGTCGAGCAGTACTTC
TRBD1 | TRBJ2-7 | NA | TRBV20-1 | CSARSGTGVGEQYF | TGCAGTGCTAGGTCCGGGACAGGGGTGGGGGAGCAGTACTTC
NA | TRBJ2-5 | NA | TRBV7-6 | CASSSVGPQYF | TGTGCCAGCAGCAGCGTTGGCCCCCAGTACTTC
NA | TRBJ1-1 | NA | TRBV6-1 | CASNLLHGRDTEAFF | TGTGCCAGCAACCTTTTACACGGCAGGGACACTGAAGCTTTCTTT
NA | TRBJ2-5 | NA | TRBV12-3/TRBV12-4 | CASSSSGYKETQYF | TGTGCCAGCAGTTCCTCCGGATACAAAGAGACCCAGTACTTC
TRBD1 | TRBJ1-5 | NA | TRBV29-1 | CSVEDSHGDRSANQPQHF | TGCAGCGTTGAAGACTCTCATGGGGACAGGTCGGCCAATCAGCCCCAGCATTTT
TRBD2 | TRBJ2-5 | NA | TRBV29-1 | CSYWGTSGEETQYF | TGCAGTTACTGGGGGACTAGCGGGGAAGAGACCCAGTACTTC
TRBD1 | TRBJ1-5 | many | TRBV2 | CASRGDRANDQPQHF | TGTGCCAGCAGAGGGGACAGGGCCAATGATCAGCCCCAGCATTTT
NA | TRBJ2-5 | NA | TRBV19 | CASSMFRGTRNQETQYF | TGTGCCAGTAGTATGTTCAGGGGAACCAGAAATCAAGAGACCCAGTACTTC
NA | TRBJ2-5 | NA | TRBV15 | CATSGPGSIETQYF | TGTGCCACCAGCGGCCCCGGGAGTATCGAGACCCAGTACTTC
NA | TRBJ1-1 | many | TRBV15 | CATSRDGWGHQNTEAFF | TGTGCCACCAGCAGAGATGGTTGGGGGCATCAGAACACTGAAGCTTTCTTT
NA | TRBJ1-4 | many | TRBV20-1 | CSAWDEKLFF | TGCAGTGCTTGGGATGAAAAACTGTTTTTT
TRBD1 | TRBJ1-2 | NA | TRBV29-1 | CSVGQGTRYTF | TGCAGCGTTGGACAGGGAACACGCTACACCTTC
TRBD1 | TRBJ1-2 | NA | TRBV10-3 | CATSGPGGQVYGYTF | TGTGCCACCAGTGGACCTGGGGGACAGGTGTATGGCTACACCTTC
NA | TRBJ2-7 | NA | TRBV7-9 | CASSSPEGSYEQYF | TGTGCCAGCAGCTCACCTGAGGGATCCTACGAGCAGTACTTC
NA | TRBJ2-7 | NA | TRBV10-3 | CASSYGWTYEQYF | TGTGCCAGCAGTTACGGGTGGACCTACGAGCAGTACTTC
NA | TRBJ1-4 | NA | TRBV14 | CASSQRLGTNEKLFF | TGTGCCAGCAGCCAACGTCTAGGGACTAATGAAAAACTGTTTTTT
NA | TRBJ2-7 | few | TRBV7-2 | CASSLESGTFSYEQYF | TGTGCCAGCAGCTTAGAGAGCGGGACATTTTCCTACGAGCAGTACTTC
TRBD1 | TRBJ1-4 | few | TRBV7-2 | CASREGSGGLDEKLFF | TGTGCCAGCAGGGAGGGGTCAGGGGGCTTGGATGAAAAACTGTTTTTT
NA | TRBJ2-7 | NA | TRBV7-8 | CASSLDRVGYEQYF | TGTGCCAGCAGCTTAGACAGGGTTGGCTACGAGCAGTACTTC
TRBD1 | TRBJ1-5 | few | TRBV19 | CASSQGTAVNQPQHF | TGTGCCAGTAGTCAAGGGACAGCCGTCAATCAGCCCCAGCATTTT
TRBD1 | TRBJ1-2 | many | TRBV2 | CASSGQGDGYTF | TGCGCCAGCAGCGGTCAGGGGGACGGCTACACCTTC
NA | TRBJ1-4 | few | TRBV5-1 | CASSPDRAGKLFF | TGCGCCAGCAGTCCCGACCGGGCAGGAAAACTGTTTTTT
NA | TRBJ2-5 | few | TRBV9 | CASSAQTRYQETQYF | TGTGCCAGCAGCGCCCAAACTAGATACCAAGAGACCCAGTACTTC
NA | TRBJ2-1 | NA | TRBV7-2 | CASALGQFF | TGTGCCAGTGCCCTAGGGCAGTTCTTC
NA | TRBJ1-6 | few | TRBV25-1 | CASSEGGSGNSPLHF | TGTGCCAGCAGTGAGGGGGGGAGTGGCAATTCACCCCTCCACTTT
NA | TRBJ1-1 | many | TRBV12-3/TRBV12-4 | CASSFPPERKAFF | TGTGCCAGCAGTTTCCCACCGGAGAGGAAAGCTTTCTTT
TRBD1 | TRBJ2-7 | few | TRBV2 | CASSASDRSYEQYF | TGTGCCAGCAGTGCGTCGGACAGGTCCTACGAGCAGTACTTC
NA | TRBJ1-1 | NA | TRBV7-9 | CASSLMEANTEAFF | TGTGCCAGCAGCTTAATGGAGGCGAACACTGAAGCTTTCTTT
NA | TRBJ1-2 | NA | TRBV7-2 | CASSATTVNYGYTF | TGTGCCAGCAGTGCTACGACAGTTAACTATGGCTACACCTTC
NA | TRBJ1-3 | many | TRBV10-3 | CAISDGQSGNTIYF | TGTGCCATCAGTGACGGTCAATCTGGAAACACCATATATTTT
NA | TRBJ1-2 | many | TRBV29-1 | CSVEPGRSYGYTF | TGCAGCGTTGAACCGGGACGGAGCTATGGCTACACCTTC
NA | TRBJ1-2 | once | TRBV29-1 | CSVEGSYGYTF | TGCAGCGTTGAAGGCAGCTATGGCTACACCTTC
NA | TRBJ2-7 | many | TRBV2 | CASSDPSDEQYF | TGTGCCAGCAGTGATCCGTCGGACGAGCAGTACTTC
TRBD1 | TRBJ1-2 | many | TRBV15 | CATSTTAGQGIYGYTF | TGTGCCACCAGCACCACCGCGGGACAGGGTATCTATGGCTACACCTTC
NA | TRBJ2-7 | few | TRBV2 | CASSDWYEQYF | TGTGCCAGCAGTGATTGGTACGAGCAGTACTTC
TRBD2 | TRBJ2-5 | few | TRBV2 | CASSHSGLAGTETQYF | TGTGCCAGCAGCCACTCCGGACTAGCGGGAACTGAGACCCAGTACTTC
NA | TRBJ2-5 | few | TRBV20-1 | CSPRGADMSGTQYF | TGCAGTCCTCGCGGGGCGGATATGTCCGGGACCCAGTACTTC
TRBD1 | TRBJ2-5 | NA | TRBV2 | CASSADRGNQPQYF | TGTGCCAGCAGCGCCGACAGGGGCAATCAGCCCCAGTACTTC
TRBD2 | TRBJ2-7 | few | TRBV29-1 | CSVGGEAGGPIYEQYF | TGCAGCGTTGGCGGTGAAGCGGGAGGGCCAATCTACGAGCAGTACTTC
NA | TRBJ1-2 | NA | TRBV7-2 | CAGSQGQDFNYGYTF | TGTGCCGGCAGCCAGGGTCAGGACTTCAACTATGGCTACACCTTC
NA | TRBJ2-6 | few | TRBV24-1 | CATSSISGANVLTF | TGTGCCACCAGTAGCATCTCTGGGGCCAACGTCCTGACTTTC
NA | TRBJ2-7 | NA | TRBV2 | CASSDRGHYEQYF | TGTGCCAGCAGTGATAGAGGACATTACGAGCAGTACTTC
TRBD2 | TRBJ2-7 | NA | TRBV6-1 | CASRPGGSSEQYF | TGTGCCAGCAGACCGGGGGGATCAAGCGAGCAGTACTTC
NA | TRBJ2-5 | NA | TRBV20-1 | CSARGGRGRVAETQYF | TGCAGTGCTAGAGGGGGTAGGGGACGGGTGGCAGAGACCCAGTACTTC